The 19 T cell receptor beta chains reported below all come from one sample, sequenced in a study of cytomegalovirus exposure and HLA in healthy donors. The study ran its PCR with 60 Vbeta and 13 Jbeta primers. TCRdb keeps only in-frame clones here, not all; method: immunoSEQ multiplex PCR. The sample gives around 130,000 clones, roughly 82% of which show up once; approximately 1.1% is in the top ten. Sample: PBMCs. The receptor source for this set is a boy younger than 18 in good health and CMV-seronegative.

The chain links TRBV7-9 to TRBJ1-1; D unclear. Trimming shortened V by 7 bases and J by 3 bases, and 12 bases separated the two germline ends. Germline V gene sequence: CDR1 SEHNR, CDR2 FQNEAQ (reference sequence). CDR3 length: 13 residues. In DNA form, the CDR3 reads TGTGCCAGCACCCTAGTCGGCGACACTGAAGCTTTCTTT. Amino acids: CASTLVGDTEAFF.

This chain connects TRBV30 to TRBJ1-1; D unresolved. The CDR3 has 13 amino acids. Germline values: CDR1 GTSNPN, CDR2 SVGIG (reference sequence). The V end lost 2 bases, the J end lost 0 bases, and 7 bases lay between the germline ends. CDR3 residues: CAWSNSMNTEAFF. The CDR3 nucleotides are TGTGCCTGGAGTAACAGCATGAACACTGAAGCTTTCTTT. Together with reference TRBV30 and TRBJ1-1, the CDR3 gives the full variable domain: SQTIHQWPATLVQPVGSPLSLECTVEGTSNPNLYWYRQAAGRGLQLLFYSVGIGQISSEVPQNLSASRPQDRQFILSSKKLLLSDSGFYLCAWSNSMNTEAFFGQGTRLTVV.

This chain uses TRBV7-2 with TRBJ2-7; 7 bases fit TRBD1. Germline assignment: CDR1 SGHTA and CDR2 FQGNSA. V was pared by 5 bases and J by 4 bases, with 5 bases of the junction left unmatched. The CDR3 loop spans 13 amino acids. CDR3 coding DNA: TGTGCCAGCAGCAGCAACAGGGGTTACGAGCAGTACTTC. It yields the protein CASSSNRGYEQYF.

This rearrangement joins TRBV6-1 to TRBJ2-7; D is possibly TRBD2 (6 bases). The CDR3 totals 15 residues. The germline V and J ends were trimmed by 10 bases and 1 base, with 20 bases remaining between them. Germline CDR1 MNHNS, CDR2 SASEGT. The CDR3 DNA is TGTGCCACCAATGAACGGGACTTCCGTTCCTACGAGCAGTACTTC. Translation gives CATNERDFRSYEQYF.

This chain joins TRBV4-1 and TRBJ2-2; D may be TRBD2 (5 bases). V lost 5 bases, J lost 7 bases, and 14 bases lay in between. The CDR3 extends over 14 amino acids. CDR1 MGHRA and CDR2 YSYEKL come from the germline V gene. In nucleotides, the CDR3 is TGCGCCAGCAGCGTCGAGGGCGCGAACGGGGAGCTGTTTTTT. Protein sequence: CASSVEGANGELFF.

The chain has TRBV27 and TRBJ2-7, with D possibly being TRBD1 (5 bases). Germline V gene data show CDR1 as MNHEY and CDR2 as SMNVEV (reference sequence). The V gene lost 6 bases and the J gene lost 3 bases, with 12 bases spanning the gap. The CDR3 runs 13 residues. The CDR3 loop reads CASSPQGRYEQYF. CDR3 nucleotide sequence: TGTGCCAGCAGCCCCCAGGGTCGCTACGAGCAGTACTTC.

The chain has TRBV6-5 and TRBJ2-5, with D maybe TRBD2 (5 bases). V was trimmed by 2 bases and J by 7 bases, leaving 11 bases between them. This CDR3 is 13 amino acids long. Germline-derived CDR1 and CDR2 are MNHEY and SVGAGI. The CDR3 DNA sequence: TGTGCCAGCAGTTACGGGAGATTAGGGACCCAGTACTTC. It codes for CASSYGRLGTQYF.

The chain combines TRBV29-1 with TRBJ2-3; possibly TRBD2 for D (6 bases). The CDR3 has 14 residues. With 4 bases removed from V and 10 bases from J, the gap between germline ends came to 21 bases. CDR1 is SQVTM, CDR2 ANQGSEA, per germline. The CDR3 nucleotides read TGCAGCGTTGTCTCGCCTAGCGAGAGGGGAGCGCAGTATTTT. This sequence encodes CSVVSPSERGAQYF.

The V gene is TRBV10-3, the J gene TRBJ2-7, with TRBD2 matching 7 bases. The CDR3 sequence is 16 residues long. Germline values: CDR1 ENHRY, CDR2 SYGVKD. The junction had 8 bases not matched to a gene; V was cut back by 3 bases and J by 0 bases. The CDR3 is CAISDPSWDYSYEQYF. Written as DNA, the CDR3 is TGTGCCATCAGTGACCCGTCGTGGGACTACTCCTACGAGCAGTACTTC.

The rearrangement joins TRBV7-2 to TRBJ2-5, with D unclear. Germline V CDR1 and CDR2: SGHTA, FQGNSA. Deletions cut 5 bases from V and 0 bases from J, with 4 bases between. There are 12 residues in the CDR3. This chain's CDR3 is CASSRYQETQYF. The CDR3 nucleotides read TGTGCCAGCAGCCGGTACCAAGAGACCCAGTACTTC.

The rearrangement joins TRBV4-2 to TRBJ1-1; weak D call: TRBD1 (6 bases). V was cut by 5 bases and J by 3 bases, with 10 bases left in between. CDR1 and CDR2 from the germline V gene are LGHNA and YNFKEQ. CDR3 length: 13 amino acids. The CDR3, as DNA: TGTGCCAGCAGCTTGGGGGCGGACACTGAAGCTTTCTTT. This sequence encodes CASSLGADTEAFF.

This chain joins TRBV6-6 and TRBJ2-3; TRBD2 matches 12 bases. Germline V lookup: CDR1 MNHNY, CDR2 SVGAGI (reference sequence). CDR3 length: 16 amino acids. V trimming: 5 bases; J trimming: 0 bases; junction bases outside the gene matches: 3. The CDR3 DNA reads TGTGCCAGCAGTCCCGGGACTAGCGGGAGCACAGATACGCAGTATTTT. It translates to CASSPGTSGSTDTQYF.

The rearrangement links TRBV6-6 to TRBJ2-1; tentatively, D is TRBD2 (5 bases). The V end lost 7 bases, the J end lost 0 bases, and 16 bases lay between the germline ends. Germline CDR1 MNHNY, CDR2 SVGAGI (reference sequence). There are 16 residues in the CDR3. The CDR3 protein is CASTVALMSSYNEQFF. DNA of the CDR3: TGTGCCAGCACTGTAGCGCTTATGAGCTCCTACAATGAGCAGTTCTTC.

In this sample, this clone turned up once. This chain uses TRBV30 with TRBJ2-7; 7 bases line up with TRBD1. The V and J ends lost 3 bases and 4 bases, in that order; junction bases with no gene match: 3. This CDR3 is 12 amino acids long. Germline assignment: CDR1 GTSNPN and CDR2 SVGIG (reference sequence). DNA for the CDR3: TGTGCCTGGAGCGAGACAGGGTACGAGCAGTACTTC. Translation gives CAWSETGYEQYF.

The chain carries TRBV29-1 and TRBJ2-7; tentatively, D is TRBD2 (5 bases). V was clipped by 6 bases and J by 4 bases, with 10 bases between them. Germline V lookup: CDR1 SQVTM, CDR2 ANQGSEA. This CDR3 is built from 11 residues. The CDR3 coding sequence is TGCAGCGTCTCACGGGGATACGAGCAGTACTTC. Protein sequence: CSVSRGYEQYF.

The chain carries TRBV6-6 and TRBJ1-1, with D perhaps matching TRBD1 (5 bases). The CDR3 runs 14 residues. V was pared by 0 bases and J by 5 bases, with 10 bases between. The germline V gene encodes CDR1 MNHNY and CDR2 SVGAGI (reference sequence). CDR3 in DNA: TGTGCCAGCAGTTACTCGTGGGGGGGTACTGAAGCTTTCTTT. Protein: CASSYSWGGTEAFF.

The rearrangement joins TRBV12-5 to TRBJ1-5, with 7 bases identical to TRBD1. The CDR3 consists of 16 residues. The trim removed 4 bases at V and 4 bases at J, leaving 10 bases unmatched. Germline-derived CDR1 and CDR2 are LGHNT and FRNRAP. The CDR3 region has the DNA TGTGCTAGTGGTTCCGACCAGGGGGATCGGAATCAGCCCCAGCATTTT. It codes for CASGSDQGDRNQPQHF.

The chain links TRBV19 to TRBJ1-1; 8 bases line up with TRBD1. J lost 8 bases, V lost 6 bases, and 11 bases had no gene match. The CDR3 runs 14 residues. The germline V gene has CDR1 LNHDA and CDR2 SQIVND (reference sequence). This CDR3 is CASRLGQGVREAFF. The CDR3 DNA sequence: TGTGCCAGTAGACTAGGACAGGGAGTAAGGGAAGCTTTCTTT.

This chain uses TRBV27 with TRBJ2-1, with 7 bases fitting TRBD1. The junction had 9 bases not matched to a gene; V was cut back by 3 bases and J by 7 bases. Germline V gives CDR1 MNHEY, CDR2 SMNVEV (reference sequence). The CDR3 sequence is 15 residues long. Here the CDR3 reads CASSFRNRGNNEQFF. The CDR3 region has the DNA TGTGCCAGCAGTTTTAGAAACAGGGGTAATAATGAGCAGTTCTTC.